Listed here are 22 T cell receptor beta chains from one sample, sequenced in a study of early T cells in non-severe SARS-CoV-2 infection. TCRdb passed the 5' RACE reads through MiXCR, listing each CDR3 protein once. Of some 22,000 distinct CDR3 sequences listed, more than 4% are singletons. Sequencing used whole blood. These receptors came from an adult who was a healthcare worker with PCR-confirmed SARS-CoV-2 infection or an uninfected control (not recorded which).

This clonotype was counted many times. The genes are TRBV24-1 and TRBJ1-5; D possibly corresponds to TRBD1 (6 bases). The CDR3 length is 15 residues. The germline CDR1 and CDR2 sequences are KGHDR and SFDVKD. Trimming removed 3 bases from V and 5 bases from J, with 13 bases in between. CDR3 sequence: CATSDAKPGDQPQHF. CDR3 in DNA: TGTGCCACCAGTGATGCAAAGCCAGGGGATCAGCCCCAGCATTTT.

This clonotype was detected many times. The chain uses TRBV24-1 and TRBJ2-3; no clear D. Germline CDR1 KGHDR, CDR2 SFDVKD. CDR3 length: 14 amino acids. Trimming took off 5 bases at V and 2 bases at J, with 10 bases between the two ends. The CDR3 region has the DNA TGTGCCACCAGTGGGTCTTCCCTCACAGATACGCAGTATTTT. Its translation: CATSGSSLTDTQYF.

This clonotype was counted only a few times. The genes are TRBV6-5 and TRBJ2-1; D uncertain. CDR1 is MNHEY, CDR2 SVGAGI, per germline. The V gene lost 4 bases and the J gene lost 2 bases, with 6 bases spanning the gap. The CDR3 consists of 13 residues. The CDR3 DNA follows: TGTGCCAGCAGTTTGGGTCCCTACAATGAGCAGTTCTTC. As protein: CASSLGPYNEQFF.

This clonotype was detected ten times or more. This chain joins TRBV11-2 and TRBJ2-7, with a tentative D call TRBD2 (5 bases). V lost 0 bases and J lost 6, with 12 bases in between. Per germline, CDR1 SGHAT and CDR2 FQNNGV. The CDR3 extends over 14 amino acids. The DNA for the CDR3 is TGTGCCAGCAGCTTAGAGAGGGTCGGCGCCGAGCAGTACTTC. Its translation is CASSLERVGAEQYF. Using reference TRBV11-2 and TRBJ2-7 for the parts outside the CDR3, the full variable domain is EAGVAQSPRYKIIEKRQSVAFWCNPISGHATLYWYQQILGQGPKLLIQFQNNGVVDDSQLPKDRFSAERLKGVDSTLKIQPAKLEDSAVYLCASSLERVGAEQYFGPGTRLTVT.

This clonotype was detected ten times or more. V usage is TRBV4-3 and J usage is TRBJ2-7; possible D gene TRBD2, 6 bases. Between the trimmed V and J ends, which lost 0 bases and 7 bases, there was a span of 13 bases. The CDR3 sequence is 14 residues long. The germline V gene has CDR1 LGHNA and CDR2 YSLEER. CDR3 sequence: CASSQDLGGREQYF. CDR3 nucleotides: TGCGCCAGCAGCCAAGATCTCGGAGGGCGGGAGCAGTACTTC.

This clonotype has ten or more counts. V gene TRBV7-2 combines with J gene TRBJ2-5; a possible D gene is TRBD2 (6 bases). The CDR3 loop spans 15 amino acids. Between the trimmed V and J ends, which lost 2 bases and 1 base, there was a span of 11 bases. Germline values: CDR1 SGHTA, CDR2 FQGNSA. DNA of the CDR3: TGTGCCAGCAGCTTAATTGCGGGGATCCAAGAGACCCAGTACTTC. Protein: CASSLIAGIQETQYF.

This clonotype has a handful of counts. J is TRBJ2-1 and V is TRBV11-2; a possible D gene is TRBD1 (5 bases). CDR1 SGHAT and CDR2 FQNNGV come from the germline V gene. The CDR3 runs to 16 residues. The V end lost 2 bases, the J end lost 7 bases, and 18 bases lay between the germline ends. The chain's CDR3 is CASSLLQVRVGNEQFF. The CDR3, as DNA: TGTGCCAGCAGCTTATTACAGGTGCGAGTCGGGAATGAGCAGTTCTTC.

The V and J genes are TRBV7-9 and TRBJ2-3; 7 bases map to TRBD2. The CDR3 extends over 15 amino acids. The V gene end was trimmed by 3 bases and the J gene end by 2 bases; junction bases not matched to a gene: 5. From germline, CDR1 is SEHNR and CDR2 FQNEAQ (reference sequence). In DNA form, the CDR3 reads TGTGCCAGCAGCTTGGGGGGGAGTTTCACAGATACGCAGTATTTT. Protein sequence: CASSLGGSFTDTQYF.

This clonotype was observed many times. The CDR3 DNA is TGTGCCAGCAGCAAAGGGCTAGCGGGAGGGCTGAACGCCTCTGGGGCCAACGTCCTGACTTTC. Translated, it gives CASSKGLAGGLNASGANVLTF. The rearrangement links TRBV21-1 to TRBJ2-6; the table's D call, TRBD2, was not checked against the DNA. TRBV21-1 is given as a pseudogene. CDR3 size: 21 residues.

This clonotype occurred many times. The rearrangement uses TRBV27 and TRBJ2-1; 7 nucleotides agree with TRBD2. The CDR3 sequence is 18 residues long. The germline V gene encodes CDR1 MNHEY and CDR2 SMNVEV (reference sequence). J was trimmed by 9 bases and V by 3 bases; bases with no gene match: 20. Here the CDR3 reads CASSFPALGGGPQGEQFF. CDR3 DNA sequence: TGTGCCAGCAGTTTCCCGGCCCTGGGGGGAGGGCCCCAGGGTGAGCAGTTCTTC.

This clonotype has a count of ten or more. This sequence joins TRBV20-1 and TRBJ1-4; the D gene is possibly TRBD1 (5 bases). V lost 5 bases and J 5 bases, leaving 12 bases between the germline ends. This CDR3 has 13 amino acids. Germline V gives CDR1 DFQATT, CDR2 SNEGSKA (reference sequence). The CDR3 sequence: CSAPGMGNEKLFF. DNA for the CDR3: TGCAGTGCTCCAGGGATGGGGAATGAAAAACTGTTTTTT.

This clonotype was seen ten or more times. The rearrangement joins TRBV7-2 to TRBJ2-7, with D tentatively TRBD2 (7 bases). The CDR3 extends over 16 amino acids. Trimming pared 4 bases from V and 1 base from J, leaving 17 bases between. Germline V CDR1 and CDR2: SGHTA, FQGNSA. CDR3 sequence reads: CASSSLWGGPSYEQYF. In DNA form, the CDR3 reads TGTGCCAGCAGCTCCCTCTGGGGGGGGCCTTCCTACGAGCAGTACTTC.

The genes are TRBV7-3 and TRBJ2-5, with D unclear. The CDR3 is made up of 13 amino acids. Deletions cut 1 base from V and 5 bases from J, with 8 bases between. Germline values: CDR1 SGHTA, CDR2 FQGTGA. Here the CDR3 reads CASSLNSRETQYF. CDR3 nucleotide sequence: TGTGCCAGCAGCTTAAACTCCCGGGAGACCCAGTACTTC. Looking up the rest from reference TRBV7-3 and TRBJ2-5 gives the full variable domain: GAGVSQTPSNKVTEKGKYVELRCDPISGHTALYWYRQSLGQGPEFLIYFQGTGAADDSGLPNDRFFAVRPEGSVSTLKIQRTERGDSAVYLCASSLNSRETQYFGPGTRLLVL.

This clonotype was seen repeatedly, ten times or more. The chain is built from TRBV20-1 and TRBJ2-7, with 9 bases identical to TRBD2. V lost 3 bases to trimming and J lost 2 bases; unmatched junction nucleotides: 11. Germline CDR1 DFQATT, CDR2 SNEGSKA (reference sequence). CDR3 size: 16 residues. Written as DNA, the CDR3 is TGCAGTGCTAGCCGTTTTTCTGCGGGGGGGACCTACGAGCAGTACTTC. Amino acid sequence: CSASRFSAGGTYEQYF.

This clonotype was found many times. This chain connects TRBV4-2 to TRBJ1-3; tentative D call: TRBD1 (5 bases). Trimming took 4 bases from V and 0 from J, leaving 13 bases between them. This CDR3 is built from 16 residues. CDR1 and CDR2 (germline): LGHNA, YNFKEQ. For the CDR3, the DNA is TGTGCCAGCAGCCTCAACCTAGACAGCTCTGGAAACACCATATATTTT. It is translated as CASSLNLDSSGNTIYF.

This clonotype has a count of ten or more. The CDR3: CASSLLSSGGQTQYF. DNA for the CDR3: TGTGCCAGCAGTTTACTTTCCAGCGGGGGGCAGACCCAGTACTTC. V gene TRBV28 combines with J gene TRBJ2-5; 9 bases line up with TRBD2. Losses at the gene ends were 2 bases for V and 6 bases for J; bases not matched to a gene: 7. Germline-derived CDR1 and CDR2 are MDHEN and SYDVKM. The CDR3 length is 15 residues.

This clonotype was counted at least ten times. V usage is TRBV7-2 and J usage is TRBJ1-3; D gene ambiguous. The germline V gene encodes CDR1 SGHTA and CDR2 FQGNSA. The CDR3 spans 12 residues. Trimming cost V 5 bases and J 5 bases, with 7 bases left between them. The CDR3 DNA follows: TGTGCCAGCAGCCCGATCAGAAACACCATATATTTT. It encodes CASSPIRNTIYF.

This clonotype has ten or more counts. This chain uses TRBV19 with TRBJ2-3, with a weak D call TRBD2 (6 bases). CDR3 length equals 13 residues. V dropped 6 bases and J dropped 1 base, with 8 bases sitting between them. Germline CDR1 and CDR2: LNHDA and SQIVND (reference sequence). In DNA form, the CDR3 reads TGTGCCAGTAGGACGGGGGGCACAGATACGCAGTATTTT. It translates to CASRTGGTDTQYF.

This clonotype was observed a handful of times. The rearrangement links TRBV11-2 to TRBJ2-1, with 7 nucleotides matching TRBD1. J gave up 6 bases and V 1 base, and 6 bases lay outside the gene matches. Germline CDR1 and CDR2: SGHAT and FQNNGV. The CDR3 consists of 15 residues. The CDR3 region is CASSLGGGAFNEQFF. The CDR3 nucleotides read TGTGCCAGCAGCTTAGGAGGGGGCGCCTTCAATGAGCAGTTCTTC.

Many counts were recorded for this clonotype. V gene TRBV29-1 combines with J gene TRBJ2-3; 7 positions match TRBD1. From germline, CDR1 is SQVTM and CDR2 ANQGSEA. V was pared by 3 bases and J by 4 bases, with 4 bases of the junction left unmatched. The length of the CDR3 is 13 residues. The CDR3 DNA reads as TGCAGCGTTGACGCGCAGGGGGCAGATACGCAGTATTTT. This gives the protein CSVDAQGADTQYF.

Many counts were recorded for this clonotype. The J gene is TRBJ2-3, the V gene TRBV6-2 or TRBV6-3, with D uncertain. Germline V gene lookup returns CDR1 MNHEY and CDR2 SVGEGT. The V end was cut by 1 base, the J end by 3 bases, with 5 bases between. This CDR3 comprises 13 residues. CDR3 region: CASSYYPTDTQYF. The CDR3 bases are TGTGCCAGCAGTTACTATCCGACAGATACGCAGTATTTT.

The chain links TRBV28 to TRBJ2-2; TRBD1 matches 7 bases. The V segment lost 6 bases and the J segment 7 bases; nucleotides outside the gene matches: 8. CDR1 and CDR2 from the germline V gene are MDHEN and SYDVKM. The CDR3 totals 14 residues. The CDR3 loop reads CASRNTGVNGELFF. The CDR3 region has the DNA TGTGCCAGCAGAAATACAGGGGTCAACGGGGAGCTGTTTTTT.